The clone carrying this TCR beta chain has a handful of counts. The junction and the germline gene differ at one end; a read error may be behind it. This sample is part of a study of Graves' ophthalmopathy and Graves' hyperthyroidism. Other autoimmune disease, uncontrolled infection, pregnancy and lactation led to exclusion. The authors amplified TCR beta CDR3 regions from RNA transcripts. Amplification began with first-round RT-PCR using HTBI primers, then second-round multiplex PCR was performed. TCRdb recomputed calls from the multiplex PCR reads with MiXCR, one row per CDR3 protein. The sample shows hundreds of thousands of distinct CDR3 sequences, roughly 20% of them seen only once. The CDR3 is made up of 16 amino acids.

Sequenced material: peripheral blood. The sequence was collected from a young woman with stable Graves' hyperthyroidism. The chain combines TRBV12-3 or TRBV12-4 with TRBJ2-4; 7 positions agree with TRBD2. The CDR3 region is CASRSGVLGRSNIKYF. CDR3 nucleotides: TGTGCCAGCAGGAGCGGGGTTCTAGGGCGGTCAAACATTAAGTACTTC.